The source of this TCR beta chain is a study of blood T cell repertoires in COVID-19 (dated by TCRdb to 2020 to 2021). Regarding the study in general: Samples covering the acute and convalescent phases of COVID-19 were provided by collaborators in the United States, Italy and Spain. The prospective study material was composed of cDNA or gDNA derived from T cells, B-cell-depleted T cells, or PBMCs. The dataset comprised deeply sampled blood TCRbeta repertoires from subjects exposed to, actively infected with, or recovered from COVID-19. The repertoires were released in a freely available public database meant as a resource for research on the immune response to SARS-CoV-2. The samples were drawn from two sources: the first 160 participants of the ongoing ImmuneRACE study, and 1,200 or so subjects contributed by 6 global collaborators. A de-identified subject ID, COVID-19 status, age in years and sex were almost always included in the sample metadata. Where available, HLA class I and class II types were taken from metadata supplied by the sample provider and were not determined by assay-based typing. The research as a whole found: How much clinical and demographic metadata was included differed by source and by participant, and the metadata was provided uncurated.

Whole blood was collected in K2EDTA tubes by collaborating institutions according to the institutions' own protocols. Collaborator samples were shipped for TCRbeta analysis as frozen whole blood, isolated PBMCs, or DNA extracted from either sample type. For this clone: The antigen it binds to is not known. No qualities accompany the bases; no much larger clone lies one base away.

TCRbeta CDR3 regions were amplified from genomic DNA using the immunoSEQ Assay, a bias-controlled multiplex PCR. The published analysis was carried out like this. Within the assay, amplification of reference gene primers was used to estimate how many nucleated cells each sample contained. To quantify the absolute abundance of each unique TCRbeta CDR3 rearrangement, sequence reads were collapsed and filtered. For each sample, productive Simpson clonality was calculated as the square root of Simpson's diversity index over productive rearrangements. This immuneACCESS table, as held by TCRdb, lists in-frame sequences with V and J called but not all clones. Of the missing ones, under half trace to an unresolved V gene in checked studies; the others have no known cause. V, J and clone size are those of that table, while D and trimming were read from the DNA. This sample gives around 200,000 clones in total; about four fifths of them show up just once. About 9% of the sample lies in the top ten.

For CDR1 and CDR2, the germline V gene lists SGDLS and YYNGEE. V drops 0 bases and J drops 4 bases, leaving 13 bases in between. Inclusive of the bounding cysteine and phenylalanine, the CDR3 is 15 residues long. The retained sequence is limited to the CDR3, 45 bases, with the frame set at the first base. The receptor was isolated from a man aged 35 to 55 with active or convalescent COVID-19. The chain is encoded by TRBV9 joined to TRBJ1-2; no D gene can be assigned with confidence. The sequenced sample was peripheral blood. The CDR3 reads as follows: CASSVGAGKSYGYTF. The DNA reads TGTGCCAGCAGCGTAGGGGCCGGGAAATCCTATGGCTACACCTTC.